The 32 T cell receptor beta chains listed next were all sequenced from one sample in a study of blood T cell repertoires in COVID-19. Clones were sequenced by immunoSEQ multiplex PCR, and TCRdb holds only the in-frame ones, with some missing. Among some 93,000 clones, around nine tenths were seen once, and the ten largest hold about 7%. Source material: peripheral blood. These receptors all come from a man in his sixties with acute or convalescent COVID-19.

The CDR3 nucleotides are TGTGCCTGGATAGGGCGGGGGAACACCGGGGAGCTGTTTTTT. Protein product: CAWIGRGNTGELFF. The chain uses TRBV30 and TRBJ2-2; weak D call: TRBD2 (6 bases). This CDR3 is built from 14 residues. Germline V lookup: CDR1 GTSNPN, CDR2 SVGIG (reference sequence). Trimming took off 4 bases at V and 1 base at J, with 10 bases between the two ends.

This clone was seen once. The V call is TRBV5-1, the J call TRBJ1-2; 9 positions match TRBD1. With 0 bases clipped from V and 5 bases from J, the junction kept 5 bases outside the gene matches. This CDR3 region has 15 residues. Germline loops: CDR1 SGHRS, CDR2 YFSETQ. The CDR3 protein is CASSLEGQGVYGYTF. The CDR3 nucleotides are TGCGCCAGCAGCTTGGAGGGACAGGGTGTTTATGGCTACACCTTC.

This chain joins TRBV6-2 or TRBV6-3 and TRBJ1-1; D possibly corresponds to TRBD1 (5 bases). Germline V gene data show CDR1 as MNHEY and CDR2 as SVGEGT. This CDR3 has 14 amino acids. Between the trimmed V and J ends, which lost 5 bases and 4 bases, there was a span of 14 bases. CDR3 bases: TGTGCCAGCAGTCCGGGCAGGGTGGCCACTGAAGCTTTCTTT. It specifies CASSPGRVATEAFF.

The chain couples TRBV6-2 or TRBV6-3 to TRBJ2-3; no definite D call. The CDR3 consists of 12 residues. Trimming stripped 6 bases from V and 2 bases from J, with 6 bases between. Germline V gene lookup returns CDR1 MNHEY and CDR2 SVGEGT. CDR3 nucleotides: TGTGCCAGCAGCCGTCTCACAGATACGCAGTATTTT. Protein sequence: CASSRLTDTQYF.

The chain recombines TRBV18 with TRBJ1-4; tentative D call: TRBD1 (6 bases). The V end lost 4 bases, the J end lost 1 base, and 10 bases lay between the germline ends. Germline CDR1 is KGHSH and CDR2 is LQKENI. The CDR3 totals 15 residues. The DNA of the CDR3 is TGTGCCAGCTCACTCTCACAGGGAACTAATGAAAAACTGTTTTTT. Residues: CASSLSQGTNEKLFF.

This clone was found a few times. The chain carries TRBV10-3 and TRBJ1-2; 9 positions match TRBD1. Germline V gives CDR1 ENHRY, CDR2 SYGVKD. The junction had 10 bases not matched to a gene; V was cut back by 2 bases and J by 6 bases. The CDR3 is 16 residues long. CDR3 sequence reads: CAISETLGTGSNGYTF. CDR3 nucleotide sequence: TGTGCCATCAGTGAGACATTAGGGACAGGGTCCAATGGCTACACCTTC.

V usage is TRBV24-1 and J usage is TRBJ2-3; D is perhaps TRBD1 (6 bases). The CDR3 is 12 residues long. Between the trimmed V and J ends, which lost 6 bases and 4 bases, there was a span of 7 bases. Germline-derived CDR1 and CDR2 are KGHDR and SFDVKD. CDR3 sequence reads: CATSKGADTQYF. The CDR3 DNA follows: TGTGCCACCAGTAAGGGGGCAGATACGCAGTATTTT.

The chain links TRBV7-8 to TRBJ1-1, with unresolved D. This CDR3 spans 14 amino acids. In germline, CDR1 is SGHVS, CDR2 FQNEAQ. Trimming pared 1 base from V and 5 bases from J, leaving 11 bases between. As DNA, the CDR3 is TGTGCCAGCAGCTTAGAGGGAGCAGAAACTGAAGCTTTCTTT. Its translation: CASSLEGAETEAFF. The variable domain in full, with the rest retrieved from reference TRBV7-8 and TRBJ1-1, is GAGVSQSPRYKVAKRGQDVALRCDPISGHVSLFWYQQALGQGPEFLTYFQNEAQLDKSGLPSDRFFAERPEGSVSTLKIQRTQQEDSAVYLCASSLEGAETEAFFGQGTRLTVV.

The chain links TRBV5-6 to TRBJ1-2; 7 bases agree with TRBD1. After removal of 4 bases from V and 12 bases from J, the junction contained 6 bases not matched to a gene. CDR1 and CDR2 from the germline V gene are SGHDT and YYEEEE. This CDR3 comprises 11 residues. The CDR3 reads CASSLGTVNTF. The CDR3 bases are TGTGCCAGCAGCCTGGGGACAGTAAACACCTTC.

V is TRBV6-5 and J is TRBJ2-7, with D maybe TRBD2 (6 bases). The V gene lost 6 bases and the J gene lost 5 bases, with 14 bases spanning the gap. The CDR3 has 13 residues. Germline assignment: CDR1 MNHEY and CDR2 SVGAGI. This chain's CDR3 is CASSRPTSHEQYF. CDR3 in DNA: TGTGCCAGCAGCCGTCCGACTAGTCACGAGCAGTACTTC.

The CDR3 sequence: CASSLAEEAFF. CDR3 nucleotide sequence: TGTGCCAGCAGCTTAGCGGAGGAAGCTTTCTTT. The chain recombines TRBV7-9 with TRBJ1-1; no clear D. Germline values: CDR1 SEHNR, CDR2 FQNEAQ (reference sequence). The CDR3 totals 11 residues. The germline V and J ends were trimmed by 0 bases and 8 bases, with 4 bases remaining between them.

J is TRBJ1-3 and V is TRBV18, with TRBD1 identical over 8 bases. Germline assignment: CDR1 KGHSH and CDR2 LQKENI. This CDR3 has 15 residues. V was pared by 3 bases and J by 2 bases, with 3 bases of the junction left unmatched. This CDR3 reads CASSPGTGAGNTIYF. CDR3 DNA: TGTGCCAGCTCACCGGGGACAGGAGCTGGAAACACCATATATTTT. Using reference TRBV18 and TRBJ1-3 for the parts outside the CDR3, the full variable domain is NAGVMQNPRHLVRRRGQEARLRCSPMKGHSHVYWYRQLPEEGLKFMVYLQKENIIDESGMPKERFSAEFPKEGPSILRIQQVVRGDSAAYFCASSPGTGAGNTIYFGEGSWLTVV.

The chain uses TRBV29-1 and TRBJ2-1; 7 nucleotides match TRBD2. CDR1 SQVTM and CDR2 ANQGSEA come from the germline V gene. This CDR3 comprises 13 residues. The trim removed 7 bases at V and 9 bases at J, leaving 12 bases unmatched. CDR3 DNA sequence: TGCAGCGGGTTTAGGGACTACTCCACTGAGCAGTTCTTC. Translation: CSGFRDYSTEQFF.

This chain uses TRBV30 with TRBJ1-1; 7 positions match TRBD1. The germline V gene has CDR1 GTSNPN and CDR2 SVGIG (reference sequence). The CDR3 runs to 14 residues. The J segment lost 3 bases and the V segment lost 0 bases, leaving 4 bases of the junction unmatched. CDR3 protein: CAWSVPRGYTEAFF. For the CDR3, the DNA is TGTGCCTGGAGTGTACCCAGGGGGTACACTGAAGCTTTCTTT. The full variable domain, in which reference TRBV30 and TRBJ1-1 provide the parts outside the CDR3, is SQTIHQWPATLVQPVGSPLSLECTVEGTSNPNLYWYRQAAGRGLQLLFYSVGIGQISSEVPQNLSASRPQDRQFILSSKKLLLSDSGFYLCAWSVPRGYTEAFFGQGTRLTVV.

J is TRBJ1-2 and V is TRBV10-2; 7 bases align to TRBD1. Germline loops: CDR1 WSHSY, CDR2 SAAADI. V was pared by 6 bases and J by 6 bases, with 10 bases of the junction left unmatched. The CDR3 covers 14 residues. CDR3: CASRENGQEHGYTF. CDR3 DNA sequence: TGCGCCAGCAGGGAAAACGGACAGGAGCATGGCTACACCTTC.

The gene calls are TRBV6-5 and TRBJ2-7, with TRBD1 as a possible D gene (6 bases). CDR3 length: 11 amino acids. Germline V lookup: CDR1 MNHEY, CDR2 SVGAGI. Trimming took 6 bases from V and 7 from J, leaving 10 bases between them. The CDR3 DNA is TGTGCCAGCAGGCTAGGGGGTGAGCAGTACTTC. Protein: CASRLGGEQYF.

V is TRBV5-1 and J is TRBJ2-1; tentative D call: TRBD2 (6 bases). V shed 4 bases and J shed 10 bases, with 15 bases lying between them. This CDR3 comprises 13 residues. The V gene's germline CDR1 is SGHRS and CDR2 YFSETQ. The CDR3 DNA reads as TGCGCCAGCAGCCCTGGGGACGGGGGAGAGCAGTTCTTC. Translation: CASSPGDGGEQFF.

This chain links TRBV2 with TRBJ1-5, with TRBD1 as a possible D gene (5 bases). CDR3 size: 14 residues. Per germline, CDR1 SNHLY and CDR2 FYNNEI. Trimming took off 1 base at V and 2 bases at J, with 6 bases between the two ends. In DNA, the CDR3 is TGTGCCAGCAGTGAAGTGACAGGCAATCAGCCCCAGCATTTT. Translating gives CASSEVTGNQPQHF.

The chain uses TRBV12-3 or TRBV12-4 and TRBJ1-3; D gene ambiguous. The CDR3 covers 12 residues. V gave up 5 bases and J gave up 6 bases, with 8 bases separating them. CDR3 amino acids: CASSLTANTIYF. Written as DNA, the CDR3 is TGTGCCAGCAGTCTAACAGCAAACACCATATATTTT.

The rearrangement links TRBV23-1 to TRBJ1-6, with D unclear. TRBV23-1 is labeled an ORF, and its function is uncertain. V lost 4 bases and J lost 5, with 12 bases in between. CDR3 length equals 15 residues. The CDR3 DNA follows: TGCGCCAGCAGTCGCCAGGCTCTTAATAATTCACCCCTCCACTTT. Amino acids: CASSRQALNNSPLHF.

The rearrangement uses TRBV24-1 and TRBJ2-7; D possibly corresponds to TRBD1 (5 bases). The CDR3 loop spans 12 amino acids. Germline V gene sequence: CDR1 KGHDR, CDR2 SFDVKD. Trimming removed 9 bases from V and 3 bases from J, with 11 bases in between. CDR3 sequence reads: CATPDRYYEQYF. CDR3 bases: TGTGCCACCCCCGACAGATACTACGAGCAGTACTTC.

The CDR3 sequence is CASSPGQGVYGYTF. As DNA, the CDR3 is TGTGCCAGCAGCCCGGGACAGGGGGTATATGGCTACACCTTC. This sequence joins TRBV5-8 and TRBJ1-2, with 11 nucleotides matching TRBD1. The CDR3 has 14 residues. Losses at the gene ends were 4 bases for V and 5 bases for J; bases not matched to a gene: 4. Germline V CDR1 and CDR2: SGHTS, YDEGEE.

V gene TRBV9 combines with J gene TRBJ1-1, with no clear D. The CDR3 covers 14 residues. The V end lost 0 bases, the J end lost 0 bases, and 6 bases lay between the germline ends. CDR1 SGDLS and CDR2 YYNGEE come from the germline V gene. The CDR3 is CASSVGEMNTEAFF. The CDR3 nucleotides are TGTGCCAGCAGCGTAGGAGAGATGAACACTGAAGCTTTCTTT.

The chain links TRBV30 to TRBJ2-7; 7 bases map to TRBD2. CDR1 and CDR2 (germline): GTSNPN, SVGIG (reference sequence). V dropped 8 bases and J dropped 0; count of bases not matched to a gene: 7. This CDR3 has 13 amino acids. This chain's CDR3 is CALRAGYSYEQYF. The CDR3 coding sequence is TGTGCCCTCCGAGCGGGGTACTCCTACGAGCAGTACTTC. The whole variable domain, filled in from reference TRBV30 and TRBJ2-7, reads SQTIHQWPATLVQPVGSPLSLECTVEGTSNPNLYWYRQAAGRGLQLLFYSVGIGQISSEVPQNLSASRPQDRQFILSSKKLLLSDSGFYLCALRAGYSYEQYFGPGTRLTVT.

This clone has just a few counts. This sequence joins TRBV2 and TRBJ1-6; 7 bases are shared with TRBD1. V lost 7 bases, J lost 7 bases, and 4 bases stayed unmatched. The CDR3 contains 13 residues. Germline CDR1 is SNHLY and CDR2 is FYNNEI. This CDR3 reads CASIGTANSPLHF. Written as DNA, the CDR3 is TGTGCCAGCATCGGGACAGCAAATTCACCCCTCCACTTT.

This clone appeared once. V is TRBV5-1 and J is TRBJ2-1, with D possibly TRBD1 on 5 matching bases. The V and J ends lost 0 bases and 0 bases respectively, with 10 bases between them. CDR3 size: 16 residues. CDR1 is SGHRS, CDR2 YFSETQ, per germline. CDR3 coding DNA: TGCGCCAGCAGCTTGGGACAGATTAGCTCCTACAATGAGCAGTTCTTC. This translates into CASSLGQISSYNEQFF. The full variable domain, completed using reference TRBV5-1 and TRBJ2-1, is KAGVTQTPRYLIKTRGQQVTLSCSPISGHRSVSWYQQTPGQGLQFLFEYFSETQRNKGNFPGRFSGRQFSNSRSEMNVSTLELGDSALYLCASSLGQISSYNEQFFGPGTRLTVL.

This chain uses TRBV5-4 with TRBJ1-1, with 8 nucleotides matching TRBD1. The CDR3 runs to 17 residues. V was pared by 4 bases and J by 0 bases, with 11 bases of the junction left unmatched. The germline V gene encodes CDR1 SGHNT and CDR2 YYREEE (reference sequence). CDR3 in amino acids: CASSRGTGGIMNTEAFF. The CDR3 DNA reads TGTGCCAGCAGCCGCGGGACAGGCGGGATAATGAACACTGAAGCTTTCTTT. Full variable domain (outside the CDR3, taken from reference TRBV5-4 and TRBJ1-1): ETGVTQSPTHLIKTRGQQVTLRCSSQSGHNTVSWYQQALGQGPQFIFQYYREEENGRGNFPPRFSGLQFPNYSSELNVNALELDDSALYLCASSRGTGGIMNTEAFFGQGTRLTVV.

The V call is TRBV3-1 (or the pseudogene TRBV3-2), the J call TRBJ1-1; no clear D gene. V lost 3 bases and J lost 3, with 11 bases in between. Germline V CDR1 and CDR2: LGHDT, YNNKEL (reference sequence). The CDR3 spans 14 residues. In DNA form, the CDR3 reads TGTGCCAGCAGCCACCGAACCTTAGACACTGAAGCTTTCTTT. It encodes CASSHRTLDTEAFF.

The V call is TRBV6-6, the J call TRBJ2-1, with 15 bases matching TRBD2. This CDR3 comprises 16 residues. Germline CDR1 reads MNHNY; CDR2 reads SVGAGI (reference sequence). V shed 5 bases, J shed 8 bases, and the junction held 7 bases outside the gene matches. The CDR3 region is CASSHDGLAGGDEQFF. The CDR3 DNA is TGTGCCAGCAGTCACGACGGACTAGCGGGAGGGGATGAGCAGTTCTTC.

This chain connects TRBV30 to TRBJ2-7, with a possible D match to TRBD2 (6 bases). The germline CDR1 and CDR2 sequences are GTSNPN and SVGIG (reference sequence). The V and J ends lost 0 bases and 7 bases respectively, with 13 bases between them. The CDR3 covers 13 residues. The CDR3 nucleotides are TGTGCCTGGAGTGTACGGGGGACTGGGGAGCAGTACTTC. Its translation: CAWSVRGTGEQYF.

V is TRBV5-6 and J is TRBJ1-1, with D maybe TRBD1 (5 bases). The CDR3 is made up of 13 amino acids. The V gene's germline CDR1 is SGHDT and CDR2 YYEEEE. Trimming left V 2 bases short and J 3 bases short, with 8 bases between. CDR3 residues: CASSFLGDTEAFF. For the CDR3, the DNA is TGTGCCAGCAGCTTTCTAGGGGACACTGAAGCTTTCTTT.

The V and J genes are TRBV11-3 and TRBJ2-5; D is perhaps TRBD2 (6 bases). The CDR3 is 13 residues long. Trimming cost V 8 bases and J 2 bases, with 12 bases left between them. Looked up from germline, CDR1 is SGHNT and CDR2 is YENEEA. CDR3 in DNA: TGTGCCAGCTCTCGGGGACTGCAAGAGACCCAGTACTTC. This codes for CASSRGLQETQYF.